One and the same sample provided the 6 T cell receptor beta chains below, sequenced in a study of T cell repertoires in cytomegalovirus infection. TCRdb reanalysed the reads using MiXCR and keeps one entry per CDR3 protein. Among about 700,000 distinct CDR3 sequences listed, roughly 33% were seen once. Their antigens remain unidentified. The starting material was cultured PBMCs, obtained from culture after CMV antigen stimulation. These receptors came from a human donor in good health (CMV status not recorded). Some clones in this sample may be carry-over from other donors' samples.

This clonotype was counted many times. The rearrangement joins TRBV11-3 to TRBJ2-1; 9 bases are a match to TRBD2. This CDR3 spans 15 amino acids. CDR1 and CDR2 (germline): SGHNT, YENEEA. Trimming cost V 5 bases and J 0 bases; bases outside gene matches: 2. CDR3 sequence: CASSHSGSSYNEQFF. In DNA form, the CDR3 reads TGTGCCAGCAGCCATAGCGGGAGCTCCTACAATGAGCAGTTCTTC.

The table lists this clonotype with a count of one. The genes are TRBV28 and TRBJ1-4; D may be TRBD1 (6 bases). V shed 5 bases and J shed 5 bases, with 15 bases lying between them. Germline V CDR1 and CDR2: MDHEN, SYDVKM. This CDR3 contains 15 residues. DNA of the CDR3: TGTGCCAGCAGTCCGCGGTTGGGGGCCAATGAAAAACTGTTTTTT. It is translated as CASSPRLGANEKLFF. Variable domain in full (rest from reference TRBV28 and TRBJ1-4): DVKVTQSSRYLVKRTGEKVFLECVQDMDHENMFWYRQDPGLGLRLIYFSYDVKMKEKGDIPEGYSVSREKKERFSLILESASTNQTSMYLCASSPRLGANEKLFFGSGTQLSVL.

This chain connects TRBV7-3 to TRBJ2-5; 12 positions agree with TRBD2. The CDR3 is 15 amino acids. CDR1 is SGHTA, CDR2 FQGTGA, per germline. After removal of 5 bases from V and 2 bases from J, the junction contained 3 bases not matched to a gene. The CDR3 DNA reads as TGTGCCAGCAGCCGGACTAGCGGGGAGCAAGAGACCCAGTACTTC. It specifies CASSRTSGEQETQYF.

At least ten counts were recorded for this clonotype. This chain uses TRBV7-2 with TRBJ1-5, with TRBD1 identical over 7 bases. This CDR3 is built from 14 residues. CDR1 is SGHTA and CDR2 is FQGNSA in the germline V gene. V trimming: 0 bases; J trimming: 7 bases; junction bases outside the gene matches: 3. The CDR3 spells CASSLAGGGQPQHF. The CDR3 DNA reads TGTGCCAGCAGCTTAGCTGGAGGGGGCCAGCCCCAGCATTTT.

This clonotype was recorded a few times. The V gene is TRBV20-1, the J gene TRBJ2-5; TRBD2 might be the D (6 bases). Germline lookup yields CDR1 DFQATT and CDR2 SNEGSKA (reference sequence). Between the trimmed V and J ends, which lost 3 bases and 7 bases, there was a span of 18 bases. The CDR3 contains 14 residues. The CDR3 protein is CSASERRGIGTQYF. The CDR3 coding sequence is TGCAGTGCTAGTGAAAGGCGGGGTATTGGGACCCAGTACTTC.

This clonotype appeared many times. The rearrangement links TRBV7-9 to TRBJ1-3, with D perhaps TRBD1 (6 bases). The germline V and J ends were trimmed by 5 bases and 0 bases, with 14 bases remaining between them. CDR1 and CDR2 (germline): SEHNR, FQNEAQ (reference sequence). CDR3 size: 16 residues. Written as DNA, the CDR3 is TGTGCCAGCAGCGCCACGGGGGCGAGCTCTGGAAACACCATATATTTT. Amino acid sequence: CASSATGASSGNTIYF.